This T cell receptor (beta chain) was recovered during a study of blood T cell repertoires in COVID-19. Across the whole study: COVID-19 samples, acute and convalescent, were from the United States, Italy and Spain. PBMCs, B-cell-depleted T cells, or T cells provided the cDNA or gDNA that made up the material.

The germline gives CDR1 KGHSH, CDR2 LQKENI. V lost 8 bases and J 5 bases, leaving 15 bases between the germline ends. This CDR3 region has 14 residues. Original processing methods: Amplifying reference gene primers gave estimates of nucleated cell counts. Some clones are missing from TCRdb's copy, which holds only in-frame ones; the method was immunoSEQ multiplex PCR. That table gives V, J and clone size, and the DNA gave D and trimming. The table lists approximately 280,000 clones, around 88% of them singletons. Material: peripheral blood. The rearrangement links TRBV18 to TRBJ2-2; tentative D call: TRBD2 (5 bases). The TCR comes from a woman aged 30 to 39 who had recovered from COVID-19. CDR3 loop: CASATTSSTGELFF. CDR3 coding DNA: TGTGCCAGCGCGACAACTAGTTCGACCGGGGAGCTGTTTTTT.